This TCR beta chain was obtained from a study of blood T cell repertoires in COVID-19. Overall study: Sites across the United States, Italy and Spain contributed samples from acute and convalescent COVID-19. PBMCs, B-cell-depleted T cells, or T cells were the source of the cDNA or gDNA that made up the material.

Authors' methods: Amplified reference gene primers provided the basis for estimating nucleated cell counts. Some clones are missing from TCRdb's copy, which holds only in-frame ones; the method was immunoSEQ multiplex PCR. That table gives V, J and clone size, and the DNA gave D and trimming. The sample has fewer than 350,000 clones, approximately 87% seen once. It was during active infection that Seattle patients were enrolled and then longitudinally followed. The CDR3 is 18 residues long. Looked up from germline, CDR1 is MGHRA and CDR2 is YSYEKL. V shed 2 bases and J shed 4 bases, with 22 bases lying between them.

Sample: peripheral blood. The V and J genes are TRBV4-1 and TRBJ2-3, with a weak D call TRBD2 (6 bases). The origin of this receptor is a woman aged 30 to 39 with COVID-19, enrolled during active disease. As DNA, the CDR3 is TGCGCCAGCAGCCAAACGATCTGGGGCGGGGTGATTGCAGATACGCAGTATTTT. The encoded protein is CASSQTIWGGVIADTQYF.